This T cell receptor beta chain originates from a study of T cell responses to AZD1222 COVID-19 vaccine. This table comes from immunoSEQ multiplex PCR, and its TCRdb copy is limited to in-frame clones, with some not included. Among approximately 31,000 clones listed, roughly 88% were seen once. This CDR3 contains 14 residues. V lost 2 bases and J 3 bases, leaving 12 bases between the germline ends. The germline V gene encodes CDR1 SGHDT and CDR2 YYEEEE. The sequencing used peripheral blood, collected 28 days after the second AZD1222 dose. This chain joins TRBV5-6 and TRBJ2-7; D remains unclear. This receptor was identified in an adult who received the AZD1222 COVID-19 vaccine. CDR3 nucleotides: TGTGCCAGCAGCTTTATTCGGAGAAACTACGAGCAGTACTTC. Residues: CASSFIRRNYEQYF.